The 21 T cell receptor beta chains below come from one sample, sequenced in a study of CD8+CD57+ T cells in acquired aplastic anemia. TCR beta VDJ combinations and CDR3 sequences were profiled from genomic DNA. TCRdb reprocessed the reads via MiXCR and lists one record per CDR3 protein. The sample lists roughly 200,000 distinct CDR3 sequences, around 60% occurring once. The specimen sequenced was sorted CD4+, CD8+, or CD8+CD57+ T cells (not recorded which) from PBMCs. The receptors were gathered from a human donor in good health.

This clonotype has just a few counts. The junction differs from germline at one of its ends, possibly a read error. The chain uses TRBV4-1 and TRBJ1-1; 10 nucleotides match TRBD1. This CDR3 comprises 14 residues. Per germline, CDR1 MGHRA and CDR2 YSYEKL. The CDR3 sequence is CASSSTGGETEAFF. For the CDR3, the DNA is TGTGCCAGCAGCTCGACAGGGGGCGAGACTGAAGCTTTCTTT.

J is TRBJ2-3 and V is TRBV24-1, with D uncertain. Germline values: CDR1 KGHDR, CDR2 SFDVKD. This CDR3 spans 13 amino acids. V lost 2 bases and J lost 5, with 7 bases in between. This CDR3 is CATSDSEEDTQYF. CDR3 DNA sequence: TGTGCCACCAGTGATTCCGAGGAAGATACGCAGTATTTT.

The CDR3 DNA reads as TGCAGCGTTGAGGACACGGAAAAACTGTTTTTT. This translates into CSVEDTEKLFF. The V gene is TRBV29-1, the J gene TRBJ1-4, with a possible D match to TRBD1 (5 bases). The CDR3 sequence is 11 residues long. Trimming shortened V by 3 bases and J by 8 bases, and 7 bases separated the two germline ends. In germline, CDR1 is SQVTM, CDR2 ANQGSEA.

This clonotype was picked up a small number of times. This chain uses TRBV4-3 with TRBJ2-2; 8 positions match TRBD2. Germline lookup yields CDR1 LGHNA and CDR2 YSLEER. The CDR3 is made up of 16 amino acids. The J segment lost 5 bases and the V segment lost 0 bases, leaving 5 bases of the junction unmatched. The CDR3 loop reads CASSQDSGAGTGELFF. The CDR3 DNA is TGCGCCAGCAGCCAAGATAGCGGGGCCGGGACCGGGGAGCTGTTTTTT.

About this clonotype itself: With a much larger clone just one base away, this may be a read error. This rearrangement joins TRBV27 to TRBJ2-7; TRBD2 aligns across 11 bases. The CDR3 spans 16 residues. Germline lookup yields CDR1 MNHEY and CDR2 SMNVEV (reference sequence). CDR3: CASSPLAGGDSYEQCF. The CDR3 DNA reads TGTGCCAGCAGTCCCCTAGCGGGAGGTGACTCCTACGAGCAGTGCTTC.

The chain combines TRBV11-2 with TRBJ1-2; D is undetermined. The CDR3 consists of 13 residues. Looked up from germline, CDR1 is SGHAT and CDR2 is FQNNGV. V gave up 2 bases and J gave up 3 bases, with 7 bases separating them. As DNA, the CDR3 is TGTGCCAGCAGCTTATCAGGACACTATGGCTACACCTTC. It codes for CASSLSGHYGYTF.

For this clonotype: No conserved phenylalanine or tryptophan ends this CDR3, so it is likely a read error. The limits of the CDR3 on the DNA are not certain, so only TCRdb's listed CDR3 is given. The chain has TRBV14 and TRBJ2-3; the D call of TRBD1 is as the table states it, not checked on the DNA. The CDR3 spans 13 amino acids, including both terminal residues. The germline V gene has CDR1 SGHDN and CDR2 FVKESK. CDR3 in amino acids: CASRPTTGGTGYY.

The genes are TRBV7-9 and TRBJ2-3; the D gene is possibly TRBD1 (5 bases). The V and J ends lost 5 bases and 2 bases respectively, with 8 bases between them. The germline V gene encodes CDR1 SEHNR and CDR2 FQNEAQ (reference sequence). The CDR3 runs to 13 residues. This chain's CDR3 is CASSRGVTDTQYF. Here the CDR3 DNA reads TGTGCCAGCAGCAGGGGTGTCACAGATACGCAGTATTTT. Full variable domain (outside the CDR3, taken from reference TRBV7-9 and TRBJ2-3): DTGVSQNPRHKITKRGQNVTFRCDPISEHNRLYWYRQTLGQGPEFLTYFQNEAQLEKSRLLSDRFSAERPKGSFSTLEIQRTEQGDSAMYLCASSRGVTDTQYFGPGTRLTVL.

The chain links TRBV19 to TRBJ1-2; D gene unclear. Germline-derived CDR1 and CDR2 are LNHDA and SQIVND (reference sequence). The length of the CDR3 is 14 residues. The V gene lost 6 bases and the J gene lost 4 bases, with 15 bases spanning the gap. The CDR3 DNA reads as TGTGCCAGTAGCGGTCTGTCAGGACTCTATGGCTACACCTTC. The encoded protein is CASSGLSGLYGYTF.

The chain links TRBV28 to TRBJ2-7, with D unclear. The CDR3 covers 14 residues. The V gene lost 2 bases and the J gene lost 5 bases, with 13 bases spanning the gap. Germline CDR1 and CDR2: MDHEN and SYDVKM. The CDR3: CASSLRPGSDEQYF. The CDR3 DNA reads TGTGCCAGCAGTTTAAGGCCAGGTTCGGACGAGCAGTACTTC.

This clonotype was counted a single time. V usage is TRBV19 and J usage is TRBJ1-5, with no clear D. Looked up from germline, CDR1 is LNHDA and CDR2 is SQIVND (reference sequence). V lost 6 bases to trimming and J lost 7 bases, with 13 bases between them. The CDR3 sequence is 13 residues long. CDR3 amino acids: CASRTGYGQPQHF. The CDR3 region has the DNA TGTGCCAGTAGGACGGGTTACGGCCAGCCCCAGCATTTT.

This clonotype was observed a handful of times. CDR3 nucleotide sequence: TGTGCCAGCAGTAATACTAGCGGGAATCCCTACGAGCAGTACTTC. Translating gives CASSNTSGNPYEQYF. This chain joins TRBV27 and TRBJ2-7, with 10 bases matching TRBD2. V shed 5 bases and J 2 bases; nucleotides not matched to a gene: 6. Germline V gives CDR1 MNHEY, CDR2 SMNVEV (reference sequence). The CDR3 totals 15 residues.

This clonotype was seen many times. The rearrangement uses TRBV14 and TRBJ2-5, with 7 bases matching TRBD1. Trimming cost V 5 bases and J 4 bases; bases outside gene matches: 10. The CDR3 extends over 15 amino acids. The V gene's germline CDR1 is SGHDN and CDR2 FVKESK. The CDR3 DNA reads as TGTGCCAGCAGCGTAATTACAGGGGCTAGAGAGACCCAGTACTTC. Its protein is CASSVITGARETQYF.

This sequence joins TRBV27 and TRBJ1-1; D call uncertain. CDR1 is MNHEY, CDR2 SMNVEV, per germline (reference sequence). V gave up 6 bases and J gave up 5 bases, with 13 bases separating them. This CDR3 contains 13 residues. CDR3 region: CASSPYLGTEAFF. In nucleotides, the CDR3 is TGTGCCAGCAGCCCATACCTTGGAACTGAAGCTTTCTTT.

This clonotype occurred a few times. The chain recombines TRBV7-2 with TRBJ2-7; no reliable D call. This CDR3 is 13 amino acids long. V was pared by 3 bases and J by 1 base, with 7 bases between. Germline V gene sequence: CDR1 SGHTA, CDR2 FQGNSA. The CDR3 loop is CASSLARSYEQYF. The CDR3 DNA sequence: TGTGCCAGCAGCTTGGCCAGATCCTACGAGCAGTACTTC.

CDR3 region: CASSLPPYEQYF. The CDR3 DNA sequence: TGCGCCAGCAGCCTTCCGCCCTACGAGCAGTACTTC. J is TRBJ2-7 and V is TRBV4-1; no clear D. Germline lookup yields CDR1 MGHRA and CDR2 YSYEKL. V gave up 4 bases and J gave up 2 bases, with 6 bases separating them. The CDR3 sequence is 12 residues long.

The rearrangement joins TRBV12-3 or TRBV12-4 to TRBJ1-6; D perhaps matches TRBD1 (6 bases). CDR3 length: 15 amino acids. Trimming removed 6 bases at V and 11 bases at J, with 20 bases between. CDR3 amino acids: CASRGPTGTGAPLHF. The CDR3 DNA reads TGTGCCAGCAGGGGGCCCACAGGGACGGGGGCACCCCTCCACTTT.

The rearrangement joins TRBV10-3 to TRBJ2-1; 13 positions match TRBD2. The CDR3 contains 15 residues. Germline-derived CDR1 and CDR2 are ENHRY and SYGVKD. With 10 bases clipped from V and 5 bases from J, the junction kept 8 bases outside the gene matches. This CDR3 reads CASRIGLAGDNEQFF. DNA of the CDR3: TGTGCCAGCAGGATCGGACTAGCGGGGGACAATGAGCAGTTCTTC.

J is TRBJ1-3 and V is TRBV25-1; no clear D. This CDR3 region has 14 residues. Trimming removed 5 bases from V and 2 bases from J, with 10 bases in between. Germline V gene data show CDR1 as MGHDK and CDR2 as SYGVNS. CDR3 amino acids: CASSSLGTGNTIYF. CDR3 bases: TGTGCCAGCAGTAGCTTGGGGACTGGAAACACCATATATTTT. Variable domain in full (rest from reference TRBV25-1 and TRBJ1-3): EADIYQTPRYLVIGTGKKITLECSQTMGHDKMYWYQQDPGMELHLIHYSYGVNSTEKGDLSSESTVSRIRTEHFPLTLESARPSHTSQYLCASSSLGTGNTIYFGEGSWLTVV.

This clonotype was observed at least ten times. The CDR3 DNA reads as TGTGCCAGCAGTTTAGTAGGGGCCGGTGGCTACACCTTC. It encodes CASSLVGAGGYTF. The chain carries TRBV27 and TRBJ1-2, with a weak D call TRBD1 (5 bases). CDR3 length equals 13 residues. V lost 2 bases and J 7 bases, leaving 11 bases between the germline ends. Germline values: CDR1 MNHEY, CDR2 SMNVEV (reference sequence).

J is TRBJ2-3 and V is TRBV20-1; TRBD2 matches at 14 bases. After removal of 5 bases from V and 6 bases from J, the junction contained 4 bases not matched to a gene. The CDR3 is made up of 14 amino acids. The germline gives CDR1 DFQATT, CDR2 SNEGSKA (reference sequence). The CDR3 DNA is TGCAGTGCTTGGACTAGCGGGAGGCCGGATACGCAGTATTTT. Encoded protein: CSAWTSGRPDTQYF.